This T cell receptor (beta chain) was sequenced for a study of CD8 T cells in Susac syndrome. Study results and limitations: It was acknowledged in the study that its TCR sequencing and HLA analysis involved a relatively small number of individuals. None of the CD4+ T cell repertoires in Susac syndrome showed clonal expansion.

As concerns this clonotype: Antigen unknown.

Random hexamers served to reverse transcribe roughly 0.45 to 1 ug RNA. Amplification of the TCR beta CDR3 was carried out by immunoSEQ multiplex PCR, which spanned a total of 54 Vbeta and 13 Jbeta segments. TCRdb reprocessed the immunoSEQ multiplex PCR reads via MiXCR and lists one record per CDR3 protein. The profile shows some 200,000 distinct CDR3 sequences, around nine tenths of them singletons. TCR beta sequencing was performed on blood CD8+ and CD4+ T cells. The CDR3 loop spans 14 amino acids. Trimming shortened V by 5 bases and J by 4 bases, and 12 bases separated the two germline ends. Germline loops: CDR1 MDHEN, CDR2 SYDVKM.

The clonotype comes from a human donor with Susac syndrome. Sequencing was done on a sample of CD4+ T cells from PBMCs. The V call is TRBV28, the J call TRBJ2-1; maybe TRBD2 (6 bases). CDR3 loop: CASSPRDGYNEQFF. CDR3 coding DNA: TGTGCCAGCAGTCCGCGGGACGGATACAATGAGCAGTTCTTC.